The T cell receptor beta chain under discussion was sequenced for a study of blood T cell repertoires in COVID-19. Whole-study context: Some COVID-19 samples were acute and others convalescent; all came from the United States, Italy and Spain. PBMCs, B-cell-depleted T cells, or T cells were the source of the cDNA or gDNA that made up the material.

V was clipped by 0 bases and J by 5 bases, with 10 bases between them. CDR1 is SQVTM and CDR2 is ANQGSEA in the germline V gene. The CDR3 spans 13 residues. Authors' analysis steps: Estimation of nucleated cell counts was performed using reference gene primer amplification. TCRdb's copy holds only in-frame clones and misses some; the assay was immunoSEQ multiplex PCR. V and J calls and clone size come straight from that table; D and trimming were deduced from the DNA. The repertoire holds about 260,000 clones, with approximately 87% as singletons. The V gene is TRBV29-1, the J gene TRBJ1-1, with D maybe TRBD1 (5 bases). The sequenced sample consisted of peripheral blood. This TCR came from a woman aged 40-49 years who had recovered from COVID-19. CDR3 in DNA: TGCAGCGTTGAAGAATGGGGGGAGACTGAAGCTTTCTTT. This translates into CSVEEWGETEAFF.